This record covers a single TCR beta chain. What this receptor recognizes is not known. Base qualities are not at hand, and no much larger clone is one base apart. At diagnosis, tumor, uninvolved tumor-adjacent lung and peripheral blood were collected and then preserved as a mix of FFPE and fresh-frozen material. For TCR repertoire profiling, the blood samples were analyzed as peripheral blood mononuclear cells. These data originate in a study of T cells in localized non-small cell lung cancer (dated by TCRdb to the early 2020s). Looking at the study overall: T cell repertoires of 236 early-stage NSCLC patients were analyzed, with tumors being compared against uninvolved tumor-adjacent lungs. The cohort was made up of 200 to 250 treatment-naive NSCLC patients whose localized lung tumors had been resected. NSCLC patients had a mean age of roughly 64 years, and around 130 were male and over 85 female. On the study overall, not on this receptor specifically: Uninvolved tumor-adjacent lung showed the highest T cell clonality, higher than tumor, which suggests more focused antigenic responses in the uninvolved tumor-adjacent lung. Longer overall survival was associated with higher blood T cell density, whereas shorter survival was associated with higher adjacent-lung clonality. Because multi-region sequencing of the tumors was not done, intratumor heterogeneity could not be ruled out. Because the study design was exploratory, TCR variables were selected using unadjusted p-values without false-discovery rate correction. Of the top 100 tumor clones, a median of approximately 60 were detected in paired uninvolved adjacent lung; around 27 were also among that lung's top 100.

The immunoSEQ Assay was used to sequence TCR beta CDR3 regions from DNA. On the authors' methods: T cell density was computed as TCR beta template counts normalized to usable DNA estimated by amplifying housekeeping genes. Using the preseqR package, richness was estimated by extrapolating to 120,000 templates for tissue samples and 400,000 templates for PBMC samples. Clonality was defined as one minus Pielou's evenness. Differential abundance testing on productive amino-acid clonotypes, with a minimum total count of 5 and an alpha of 0.1, was used to identify tissue-enriched TCRs. The Jaccard Index and the Morisita Overlap Index were used to measure how much the repertoires overlapped between compartments. GLIPH grouped TCR beta CDR3s together with public tetramer-defined viral CDR3s, and a viral motif had to include at least three viral sequences and show V-gene enrichment. TCRdb retrieved this table from immuneACCESS and kept in-frame rearrangements only. Not all clones are present; in checked studies, unresolved V genes account for under half, and no reason is known for the remainder. For V, J and clone size, that table is used; D and trimming come from the DNA. The sample table records 20,000 to 30,000 clones; about 87% of these occur just once. The ten top clones hold about 9.4% of the sample.

The CDR3 runs 16 residues from the cysteine to the phenylalanine. The retained sequence is limited to the CDR3, 48 bases, with the frame set at the first base. CDR1 is given as LNHDA and CDR2 as SQIVND, both from the germline V gene (reference sequence). Here V drops 4 bases and J drops 0 bases, and the junction holds 6 bases not matched to any gene. Specimen: peripheral blood mononuclear cells, collected before any cancer treatment. The sequence links TRBV19 to TRBJ1-2, with TRBD1 identical over 9 junction bases. This clonotype was sampled from a woman aged 35-70 years with stage III lung adenocarcinoma. In nucleotides, the sequence is TGTGCCAGTAGTACGGGACAGGGATTCACTAACTATGGCTACACCTTC. Translated, it gives CASSTGQGFTNYGYTF.